These T cell receptor beta chains were read from a single sample in a study of T cell responses to AZD1222 COVID-19 vaccine. Clones were read by immunoSEQ multiplex PCR, and TCRdb kept only the in-frame ones, dropping some. The sample consists of approximately 120,000 clones, about 89% of them appearing once. The specimen comprised peripheral blood, sampled 28 days after the second AZD1222 dose. The receptor set was obtained from an adult who received the AZD1222 COVID-19 vaccine. Both conserved end residues are part of each CDR3. A D gene is named only where the DNA matches it firmly. Clone size is not always given. Where it is, it says once, few, many or a class for expanded clones.

d_call,v_call,cdr3_length,clone_size,j_call,cdr3_aa,cdr3_nt
-,TRBV4-1,12,-,TRBJ1-1,CASSQEVGVAFF,TGCGCCAGCAGCCAAGAGGTGGGGGTAGCTTTCTTT
-,TRBV27,13,-,TRBJ2-3,CASSSFSTDTQYF,TGTGCCAGCAGTTCGTTTAGCACAGATACGCAGTATTTT
TRBD2,TRBV5-1,14,-,TRBJ2-5,CASSYGTSEETQYF,TGCGCCAGCAGCTATGGAACTAGCGAAGAGACCCAGTACTTC
-,TRBV5-1,17,-,TRBJ2-7,CASSLVPGGRGFYEQYF,TGCGCCAGCAGCTTGGTTCCGGGGGGCCGGGGGTTTTACGAGCAGTACTTC
-,TRBV9,14,few,TRBJ1-1,CASSPPRAGTEAFF,TGTGCCAGCAGCCCCCCTCGGGCAGGGACTGAAGCTTTCTTT
-,TRBV7-9,14,-,TRBJ1-2,CARTPLETGNGYTF,TGTGCCCGAACGCCGTTGGAAACAGGGAATGGCTACACCTTC
-,TRBV6-2/TRBV6-3,15,-,TRBJ1-1,CASSYSGTLNTEAFF,TGTGCCAGCAGTTACTCGGGGACCCTGAACACTGAAGCTTTCTTT
-,TRBV18,11,-,TRBJ2-7,CASSPDYEQYF,TGTGCCAGCTCCCCTGACTACGAGCAGTACTTC
TRBD2,TRBV19,15,once,TRBJ2-1,CASSTGTSRHNEQFF,TGTGCCAGTAGTACGGGGACTAGCCGGCACAATGAGCAGTTCTTC
-,TRBV19,13,-,TRBJ2-5,CASSIGRQKTQYF,TGTGCCAGTAGTATTGGCCGACAAAAGACCCAGTACTTC
TRBD2,TRBV4-2,17,-,TRBJ2-5,CASSQYIQRGASETQYF,TGTGCCAGCAGCCAATATATCCAGCGGGGGGCCTCAGAGACCCAGTACTTC
TRBD1,TRBV6-5,15,-,TRBJ2-1,CASSPDRGMRRGQFF,TGTGCCAGCAGTCCGGACAGGGGGATGAGACGGGGGCAGTTCTTC
-,TRBV6-5,14,-,TRBJ1-2,CASSWARGASGYTF,TGTGCCAGCAGTTGGGCTAGGGGTGCGAGTGGCTACACCTTC
-,TRBV10-3,15,-,TRBJ2-3,CAISDGRSGTDTQYF,TGTGCCATCAGTGATGGCAGATCCGGGACAGATACGCAGTATTTT
TRBD1,TRBV10-2,15,-,TRBJ2-5,CASSRFRGPGETQYF,TGCGCCAGCAGTAGATTCAGGGGGCCAGGAGAGACCCAGTACTTC
TRBD2,TRBV10-3,14,-,TRBJ2-2,CAMLTGGGTGELFF,TGTGCCATGCTAACCGGGGGGGGCACCGGGGAGCTGTTTTTT
TRBD2,TRBV28,18,-,TRBJ2-3,CASSLLAGGKANTDTQYF,TGTGCCAGCAGTTTGCTGGCGGGAGGGAAAGCGAACACAGATACGCAGTATTTT
TRBD2,TRBV9,15,-,TRBJ2-7,CASSVRASGESEQYF,TGTGCCAGCAGCGTAAGGGCTAGCGGGGAATCAGAGCAGTACTTC
TRBD2,TRBV30,14,-,TRBJ2-1,CAWTSGVSYNEQFF,TGTGCCTGGACTAGCGGGGTCTCTTACAATGAGCAGTTCTTC
TRBD2,TRBV7-9,17,-,TRBJ2-3,CASSSGLAGGSTDTQYF,TGTGCCAGCAGCTCGGGACTAGCGGGAGGTAGCACAGATACGCAGTATTTT
TRBD2,TRBV6-2/TRBV6-3,16,-,TRBJ2-5,CASSYPSGGAEETQYF,TGTGCCAGCAGTTACCCCAGCGGGGGGGCCGAGGAGACCCAGTACTTC
-,TRBV6-5,13,-,TRBJ1-2,CASSWGAYYGYTF,TGTGCCAGCTCGTGGGGTGCTTACTATGGCTACACCTTC
-,TRBV14,15,-,TRBJ2-5,CASSQGVGPQETQYF,TGTGCCAGCAGCCAAGGAGTCGGACCTCAAGAGACCCAGTACTTC
TRBD2,TRBV4-1,16,-,TRBJ2-1,CASSQEILAGGNEQFF,TGCGCCAGCAGCCAAGAGATCCTAGCGGGGGGCAATGAGCAGTTCTTC
TRBD1,TRBV14,16,-,TRBJ1-2,CASSQEWGTGSYGYTF,TGTGCCAGCAGCCAAGAATGGGGGACAGGGAGCTATGGCTACACCTTC
-,TRBV9,15,-,TRBJ2-7,CASSVDGGAAYEQYF,TGTGCCAGCAGCGTAGACGGCGGGGCCGCCTACGAGCAGTACTTC
-,TRBV12-3/TRBV12-4,11,-,TRBJ1-2,CASSLSYGYTF,TGTGCCAGCAGTTTGAGCTATGGCTACACCTTC
TRBD1,TRBV6-5,13,-,TRBJ2-7,CASSWDRGYEQYF,TGTGCCAGCAGTTGGGACAGGGGCTACGAGCAGTACTTC
-,TRBV4-1,13,-,TRBJ1-2,CASSQDPFVGYTF,TGCGCCAGCAGCCAAGATCCCTTCGTTGGCTACACCTTC
-,TRBV6-1,13,-,TRBJ1-2,CASSEERGGGYTF,TGTGCCAGCAGTGAAGAAAGGGGAGGTGGCTACACCTTC
-,TRBV7-9,14,-,TRBJ1-4,CASSLMSGDEKLFF,TGTGCCAGCAGCTTGATGTCAGGGGACGAAAAACTGTTTTTT
-,TRBV2,13,-,TRBJ1-5,CASSVYSNQPQHF,TGTGCCAGCAGTGTGTATAGCAATCAGCCCCAGCATTTT
-,TRBV7-2,15,once,TRBJ2-1,CASSPNGATYNEQFF,TGTGCCAGCAGCCCTAATGGGGCCACCTACAATGAGCAGTTCTTC
-,TRBV7-6,15,-,TRBJ1-5,CASSLETGFNQPQHF,TGTGCCAGCAGCTTAGAGACAGGATTTAATCAGCCCCAGCATTTT
TRBD2,TRBV18,15,-,TRBJ2-1,CASSPIAGGNNEQFF,TGTGCCAGCTCCCCCATAGCGGGAGGTAACAATGAGCAGTTCTTC
TRBD1,TRBV2,17,-,TRBJ1-5,CASSEVAGGAGNQPQHF,TGTGCCAGCAGTGAAGTGGCAGGGGGCGCGGGTAATCAGCCCCAGCATTTT
TRBD2,TRBV29-1,15,-,TRBJ2-1,CSVGLAEVQGGEQFF,TGCAGCGTCGGACTAGCGGAGGTCCAAGGGGGTGAGCAGTTCTTC
TRBD1,TRBV5-4,15,-,TRBJ2-1,CASSLGQGANNEQFF,TGTGCCAGCAGCTTAGGGCAGGGGGCAAACAATGAGCAGTTCTTC
-,TRBV7-2,15,-,TRBJ1-5,CASSFGFGQNQPQHF,TGTGCCAGCAGCTTCGGTTTCGGGCAAAATCAGCCCCAGCATTTT
-,TRBV5-1,14,-,TRBJ1-5,CASSLRGDDQPQHF,TGCGCCAGCAGCCTGCGAGGGGACGATCAGCCCCAGCATTTT
-,TRBV5-1,15,medium-sized,TRBJ1-5,CASSAIGGGNQPQHF,TGCGCCAGCAGCGCTATAGGGGGGGGCAATCAGCCCCAGCATTTT
-,TRBV19,18,-,TRBJ1-5,CASSIGAWGDYSNQPQHF,TGTGCCAGTAGTATAGGGGCGTGGGGCGACTATAGCAATCAGCCCCAGCATTTT
TRBD2,TRBV4-3,17,-,TRBJ2-7,CASSQGVGRADSYEQYF,TGCGCCAGCAGCCAAGGAGTAGGGAGGGCCGACTCCTACGAGCAGTACTTC
-,TRBV14,16,few,TRBJ1-6,CASSQGSGPYNSPLHF,TGTGCCAGCAGCCAAGGCAGCGGACCCTATAATTCACCCCTCCACTTT